The entry that follows covers one T cell receptor beta chain sequence. Its antigen is still unknown. A junction end diverges from the germline sequence, so it may reflect a read error. The data belong to a study of T cell responses to AZD1222 COVID-19 vaccine (dated by TCRdb to about 2021). In terms of the full investigation: A total of under 250 trial participants underwent TCR sequencing, of whom around 210 had received two doses of AZD1222 and roughly 26 had received two doses of the MenACWY control vaccine. Enrollment into the trials was organized by age into subgroups of 18-55, 56-69 and 70-plus years, and those subgroups contained 148, 28 and 57 TCR-sequenced participants, respectively. What the study reported, not specific to this receptor: Only 5 to 7 AZD1222 recipients were SARS-CoV-2 seropositive at baseline, limiting conclusions about previously exposed vaccinees. After two AZD1222 doses, spike-specific TCR breadth and depth were significantly higher than at day 0 and than in MenACWY recipients. Because no day 14 peak-response samples were available, repertoires were characterized only after the peak T cell response. Participants were mostly white British, with more females than males. The authors suggested clonal diversity may have been underestimated. Reportedly, close to half of the unique spike-specific TCRs recognized epitopes lying outside the regions that are mutated in the B.1.351 and B.1.1.7 variants. The 56-69-year group was small, and its depth increase did not reach significance, likely because of low power. The whole spike protein was spanned by vaccine-associated CD4 TCRs, and dominant responses were seen in regions 160-218 and 743-854.

CDR1 and CDR2 were assigned from the germline V gene (reference sequence) as LNHNV and YYDKDF. The CDR3 starts with the cysteine, ends with the phenylalanine, and has 15 residues. The only DNA kept is the CDR3, 45 bases in frame from the first base. The meaning of the sample's time point label: about 28 days (+/-7) after the second vaccine dose. AZD1222 recipients whose second dose came at about 4 weeks and those whose second dose came at about 12 weeks were combined into one group, since spike-specific TCR depth and breadth did not differ between the two schedules. The vaccinee samples were drawn from two UK trials, COV001 and COV002, one of which was a single-blind randomized controlled phase 2/3 trial testing AZD1222 (ChAdOx1 nCoV-19) in healthy adults. For TCRbeta chain sequencing, PBMC samples were collected from trial participants at day 0 and at day 28 after the second dose. The CDR3 regions of human TCRbeta chains were subjected to immunosequencing. Per the original workflow: Repertoire TCRs were matched against a reference library of SARS-CoV-2-specific TCRs generated with the MIRA antigen-specificity platform. Breadth meant the fraction of unique TCRs that were SARS-CoV-2-associated, whereas depth meant the fraction of total T cells that were SARS-CoV-2-associated. Using the MIRA data, each spike-specific TCR was mapped to the spike region that the TCR reacts to and placed in a CD4 or CD8 class. Log10-transformed breadth and depth values were compared by one-way ANOVA with Sidak's multiple comparisons tests. The table comes from immuneACCESS by way of TCRdb, which keeps in-frame sequences with V and J called. Part of the clones is missing from these tables; in studies checked, under half for an unresolved V gene and the rest for unknown reasons. V, J and clone size derive from that table, while D and trimming were established from the DNA sequence. A total of tens of thousands of clones appear in this sample, nearly 90% of them only once. The ten largest make up 9.3% of the sample.

This sample comprised peripheral blood, obtained 28 days after the second AZD1222 dose. This chain joins TRBV15 to TRBJ1-1, and 9 junctional nucleotides match TRBD1. The sequence was obtained from an adult who received the AZD1222 COVID-19 vaccine. This receptor carries the CDR3 CATSKPGQGFTEAFF. The DNA sequence is as follows: TGTGCCACGAGCAAGCCCGGACAGGGGTTCACTGAAGCTTTCTTT.